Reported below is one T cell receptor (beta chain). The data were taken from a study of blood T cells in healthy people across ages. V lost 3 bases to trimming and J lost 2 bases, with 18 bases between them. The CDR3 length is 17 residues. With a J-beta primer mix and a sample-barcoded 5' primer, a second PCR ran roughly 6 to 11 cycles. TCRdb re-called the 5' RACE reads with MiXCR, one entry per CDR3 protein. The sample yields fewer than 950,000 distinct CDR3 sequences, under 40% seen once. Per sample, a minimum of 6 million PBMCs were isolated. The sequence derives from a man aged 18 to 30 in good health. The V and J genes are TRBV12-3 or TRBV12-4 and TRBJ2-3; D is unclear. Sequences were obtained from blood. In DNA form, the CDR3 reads TGTGCCAGCAGTTTTCCCCCCACCCATCGCGACACAGATACGCAGTATTTT. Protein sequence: CASSFPPTHRDTDTQYF.